The clone carrying this TCR beta chain was observed at least ten times. What it recognizes is unknown. All of the donors were Caucasians in good health. This sample was included in a study of identical twins. Study findings and constraints: A lower insertion count was a feature of abundant cord blood beta clonotypes, with no such feature in memory repertoires.

A universal primer site was created by template switching, with the cDNA bearing unique molecular identifiers. TCRdb independently ran MiXCR on the 5' RACE reads; one entry per CDR3 protein. The data show 200,000 or so distinct CDR3 sequences, around 8% seen once. From germline, CDR1 is SGHTA and CDR2 FQGNSA. The CDR3 sequence is 14 residues long. V was trimmed by 5 bases and J by 5 bases, leaving 12 bases between them. The sample was also reused in another study, on yellow fever vaccine responses in identical twins.

The clonotype comes from a woman younger than 30 in good health. The sample was memory (CD45RO+) T cells sorted from blood. The chain has TRBV7-2 and TRBJ2-2; D is uncertain. The CDR3 nucleotides are TGTGCCAGCAGCCCCATCCGATTGACCGGGGAGCTGTTTTTT. This gives the protein CASSPIRLTGELFF. Full variable domain (outside the CDR3, taken from reference TRBV7-2 and TRBJ2-2): GAGVSQSPSNKVTEKGKDVELRCDPISGHTALYWYRQSLGQGLEFLIYFQGNSAPDKSGLPSDRFSAERTGGSVSTLTIQRTQQEDSAVYLCASSPIRLTGELFFGEGSRLTVL.